The count of the clone carrying this T cell receptor (beta chain) is one. Its target is unknown. 60 Vbeta and 13 Jbeta primers were used in PCR. Generated by immunoSEQ multiplex PCR, the TCRdb table keeps only in-frame clones and is missing some. The sample comprises roughly 110,000 clones, approximately 70% of which are singletons, and 8% to 9.5% rests with the top ten. The data belong to a study of cytomegalovirus exposure and HLA in healthy donors. Study-wide findings and caveats: Compared with the approximately 680-donor mean, an Asian-associated ancestry cluster reportedly had fewer N-insertions, according to a later analysis.

V shed 3 bases, J shed 14 bases, and the junction held 6 bases outside the gene matches. Per the germline V gene, CDR1 is SGHDT and CDR2 is YYEEEE. The CDR3 has 12 residues. The sample comprised PBMCs. This chain uses TRBV5-6 with TRBJ1-5; 9 nucleotides agree with TRBD1. The TCR sequence derives from a man aged 30 to 39 in good health and CMV-seropositive. The CDR3 sequence: CASSSIRDREHF. In DNA form, the CDR3 reads TGTGCCAGCAGCTCCATCCGGGACAGGGAGCATTTT.